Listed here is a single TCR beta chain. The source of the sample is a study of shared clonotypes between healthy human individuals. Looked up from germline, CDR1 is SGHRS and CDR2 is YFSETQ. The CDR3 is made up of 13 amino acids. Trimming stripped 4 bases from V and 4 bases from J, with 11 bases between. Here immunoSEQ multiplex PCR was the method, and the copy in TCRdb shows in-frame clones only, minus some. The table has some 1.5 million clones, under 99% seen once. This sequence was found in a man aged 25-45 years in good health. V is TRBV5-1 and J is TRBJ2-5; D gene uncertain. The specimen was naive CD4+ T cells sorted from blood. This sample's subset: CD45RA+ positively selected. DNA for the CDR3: TGCGCCAGCAGCCGCCGGTGGGGAGAGACCCAGTACTTC. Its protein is CASSRRWGETQYF.